This T cell receptor (beta chain) was obtained from a study of regulatory T cells in long-lasting Graves disease. Study summary: Antithyroid drugs had been given to newly diagnosed Graves' patients for under 3 months.

This clonotype was observed at least ten times. V dropped 5 bases and J dropped 0 bases, with 8 bases sitting between them. The CDR3 loop spans 14 amino acids. TCR beta libraries were built with iRepertoire HTBI primers and Arm-PCR of CDR3 regions. A single record per CDR3 protein comes from TCRdb applying MiXCR to the multiplex PCR reads. This table has roughly 510,000 distinct CDR3 sequences, 15% to 20% appearing once. Regarding time point: newly diagnosed GD, antithyroid drugs for less than 3 months. PBMC RNA served as the TCR library source. The same data also went into a second study, on T cells in Graves' hyperthyroidism and ophthalmopathy. That investigation notes: Exclusion of a patient resulted from uncontrolled infection, other autoimmune disease, pregnancy or lactation. Using 13 V-J features, a model discriminated ophthalmopathy from stable hyperthyroidism.

The V call is TRBV12-3 or TRBV12-4, the J call TRBJ1-3; D not resolved. The source of this sequence is a man aged 18 to 35 with Graves disease. The sequencing here drew on peripheral blood mononuclear cells (PBMCs), taken at new diagnosis, from a patient treated with antithyroid drugs. CDR3 in DNA: TGTGCCAGCAGTCGCCGGGGCTCTGGAAACACCATATATTTT. Its translation: CASSRRGSGNTIYF.